The rows below give T cell receptor beta chains drawn from one sample of a study of regulatory T cells in long-lasting Graves disease. TCRdb re-called the multiplex PCR reads with MiXCR, one entry per CDR3 protein. Counted here are approximately 560,000 distinct CDR3 sequences, roughly a sixth occurring once; the ten biggest clones make up around 13%. The sample was also reused in another study, on T cells in Graves' hyperthyroidism and ophthalmopathy.

This sample comprised peripheral blood mononuclear cells (PBMCs), obtained at new diagnosis, from a patient treated with antithyroid drugs. The receptors were sampled from a man between 18 and 29 years old with Graves disease. Each CDR3 is given with its conserved first and last residue. Fields, in order: D gene, V gene, J gene, clone size, CDR3 protein, CDR3 DNA. The D gene is left open where the match is weak. Expanded clones get a size class; other rows say once, few or many, or leave the size out.

>.|TRBV9|TRBJ1-3|.
CASSVGQGTGNTIYF
TGTGCCAGCAGCGTAGGTCAGGGAACAGGAAACACCATATATTTT
>TRBD1|TRBV7-9|TRBJ2-7|many
CASSPRGGQGAYEQYF
TGTGCCAGCAGCCCCCGAGGCGGGCAGGGGGCTTACGAGCAGTACTTC
>TRBD2|TRBV11-2|TRBJ2-1|many
CASSFSGRAFYNEQFF
TGTGCCAGCAGCTTTAGCGGGAGGGCCTTTTACAATGAGCAGTTCTTC
>TRBD2|TRBV9|TRBJ2-3|few
CASSDGTSGSTDTQYF
TGTGCCAGCAGCGATGGGACTAGCGGTAGCACAGATACGCAGTATTTT
>.|TRBV20-1|TRBJ2-2|.
CSARDPRTREELFF
TGCAGTGCTAGAGATCCGCGAACCCGCGAGGAGCTGTTTTTT
>.|TRBV11-3|TRBJ2-2|.
CASSLDLGRGGTGELFF
TGTGCCAGCAGCTTAGATCTAGGCAGGGGCGGCACCGGGGAGCTGTTTTTT
>.|TRBV28|TRBJ1-5|.
CASSLSRSPQHF
TGTGCCAGTAGCCTTTCACGGTCGCCCCAGCATTTT
>.|TRBV28|TRBJ2-7|.
CASKPGHPYEQYF
TGTGCCAGCAAACCGGGACATCCCTACGAGCAGTACTTC
>.|TRBV5-1|TRBJ2-1|few
CASSPPKIGQSSYNEQFF
TGCGCCAGCAGCCCCCCTAAAATCGGACAGAGTTCCTACAATGAGCAGTTCTTC
>TRBD2|TRBV20-1|TRBJ2-1|few
CSARTSGRYNEQFF
TGCAGTGCTAGGACTAGCGGGCGTTACAATGAGCAGTTCTTC
>TRBD2|TRBV9|TRBJ2-7|.
CASSPRGGAAAQEQYF
TGTGCCAGCAGCCCGCGGGGGGGGGCGGCAGCCCAAGAGCAGTACTTC
>TRBD1|TRBV10-3|TRBJ2-7|few
CAISGWTGEVREQYF
TGTGCCATCAGTGGGTGGACAGGGGAAGTTCGCGAGCAGTACTTC
>TRBD2|TRBV4-1|TRBJ2-1|once
CASSQEASGTGNEQFF
TGCGCCAGCAGCCAAGAAGCCAGCGGGACCGGGAATGAGCAGTTCTTC
>.|TRBV4-2|TRBJ2-3|.
CASSQVGRTDTQYF
TGTGCCAGCAGCCAAGTTGGCCGCACAGATACGCAGTATTTT
>TRBD1|TRBV5-1|TRBJ2-2|many
CASEETGNAGELFF
TGCGCCAGCGAGGAGACAGGGAATGCCGGGGAGCTGTTTTTT
>TRBD2|TRBV7-2|TRBJ2-5|many
CASSLTFGLAGGQETQYF
TGTGCCAGCAGCTTAACATTTGGACTAGCGGGAGGCCAAGAGACCCAGTACTTC
>.|TRBV24-1|TRBJ2-3|few
CATSAGGESTDTQYF
TGTGCCACCAGTGCCGGGGGCGAGAGCACAGATACGCAGTATTTT
>TRBD2|TRBV2|TRBJ2-2|many
CASRTSGRESGELFF
TGTGCCAGCCGTACTAGCGGGAGGGAGTCCGGGGAGCTGTTTTTT
>TRBD2|TRBV2|TRBJ2-1|once
CACRGTSGYNEQFF
TGTGCCTGCCGTGGGACTAGCGGGTACAATGAGCAGTTCTTC
>.|TRBV25-1|TRBJ2-7|many
CASSESQQYF
TGTGCCAGCAGTGAATCCCAGCAGTACTTC
>.|TRBV20-1|TRBJ2-5|many
CSASRPLDQETQYF
TGCAGTGCTTCCCGGCCACTCGACCAAGAGACCCAGTACTTC
>.|TRBV19|TRBJ2-1|.
CASSEGRPYNEQFF
TGTGCATCCAGCGAGGGGCGGCCTTACAATGAGCAGTTCTTC